What follows are 26 T cell receptor beta chains derived from one specimen sequenced in a study of T cells in Graves' hyperthyroidism and ophthalmopathy. RNA transcripts were the template for amplifying TCR beta CDR3 regions. An initial round of RT-PCR targeting the TCR CDR3 relied on the HTBI primer set. TCRdb recomputed calls from the multiplex PCR reads with MiXCR, one row per CDR3 protein. Seen here are about 530,000 distinct CDR3 sequences, roughly 15% observed once, and the top ten hold 15% to 20%. Sequenced material: blood. These receptors were collected from a young woman with Graves' ophthalmopathy.

This clonotype was picked up many times. The rearrangement joins TRBV28 to TRBJ2-1; D gene uncertain. V lost 5 bases and J lost 8, with 7 bases in between. The CDR3 consists of 11 residues. Looked up from germline, CDR1 is MDHEN and CDR2 is SYDVKM. CDR3 nucleotides: TGTGCCAGCAGTCGCTCGGATGAGCAGTTCTTC. Protein sequence: CASSRSDEQFF.

This clonotype was found many times. The rearrangement links TRBV7-9 to TRBJ1-1; no reliable D call. The CDR3 consists of 14 residues. V was cut by 4 bases and J by 1 base, with 10 bases left in between. Germline V CDR1 and CDR2: SEHNR, FQNEAQ (reference sequence). CDR3 in DNA: TGTGCCAGCAGCTCCGAGACTCCGAACACTGAAGCTTTCTTT. It codes for CASSSETPNTEAFF.

This clonotype was detected a few times. The chain has TRBV5-1 and TRBJ2-1; TRBD2 aligns across 8 bases. J gave up 4 bases and V 0 bases, and 6 bases lay outside the gene matches. Germline V gene data show CDR1 as SGHRS and CDR2 as YFSETQ. The CDR3 extends over 16 amino acids. The CDR3 protein is CASSLGPSGPYNEQFF. DNA of the CDR3: TGCGCCAGCAGCTTGGGGCCTAGCGGGCCTTACAATGAGCAGTTCTTC.

This clonotype showed up many times. The gene calls are TRBV4-1 and TRBJ1-1; a possible D gene is TRBD1 (6 bases). V was cut by 5 bases and J by 6 bases, with 16 bases left in between. This CDR3 is built from 14 residues. Per germline, CDR1 MGHRA and CDR2 YSYEKL. This chain's CDR3 is CASSSPGTRAEAFF. CDR3 nucleotides: TGCGCCAGCAGCTCTCCCGGGACAAGGGCTGAAGCTTTCTTT.

This clonotype was seen more than once but under ten times. The chain joins TRBV12-3 or TRBV12-4 to TRBJ2-4; D remains ambiguous. This CDR3 spans 16 amino acids. V gave up 2 bases and J gave up 1 base, with 12 bases separating them. The CDR3 coding sequence is TGTGCCAGCAGTTTATACGGAGAGGTGGCCAAAAACATTCAGTACTTC. Translation: CASSLYGEVAKNIQYF.

This clonotype was seen more than once but under ten times. The chain carries TRBV6-4 and TRBJ2-1, with 10 nucleotides matching TRBD2. The trim removed 5 bases at V and 7 bases at J, leaving 5 bases unmatched. There are 14 residues in the CDR3. Per germline, CDR1 MRHNA and CDR2 SNTAGT. The CDR3, as DNA: TGTGCCAGCAGTTTAGCGGGGGGCAAAAATGAGCAGTTCTTC. Its translation is CASSLAGGKNEQFF.

The rearrangement links TRBV13 to TRBJ1-5; D not certain. This CDR3 spans 14 amino acids. V lost 5 bases and J lost 5, with 13 bases in between. The V gene's germline CDR1 is PRHDT and CDR2 FYEKMQ (reference sequence). This chain's CDR3 is CASSGGSRDQPQHF. The CDR3 nucleotides read TGTGCCAGCAGCGGTGGGAGTAGGGATCAGCCCCAGCATTTT.

In this sample, this clonotype turned up a few times. The V call is TRBV7-9, the J call TRBJ2-3; D not resolved. V was pared by 5 bases and J by 2 bases, with 17 bases between. The CDR3 consists of 16 residues. Looked up from germline, CDR1 is SEHNR and CDR2 is FQNEAQ (reference sequence). CDR3 DNA: TGTGCCAGCAGCCCCCCGGTAGACCCCCACACAGATACGCAGTATTTT. This translates into CASSPPVDPHTDTQYF.

This clonotype has just a few counts. The chain employs TRBV28 and TRBJ1-3; D perhaps matches TRBD1 (5 bases). Germline V gene lookup returns CDR1 MDHEN and CDR2 SYDVKM. The V end lost 8 bases, the J end lost 0 bases, and 11 bases lay between the germline ends. This CDR3 comprises 14 residues. As DNA, the CDR3 is TGTGCCAGCCGGGGGGTCCTCTCTGGAAACACCATATATTTT. Residues: CASRGVLSGNTIYF.

J is TRBJ1-4 and V is TRBV11-1, with D uncertain. The V and J ends lost 3 bases and 7 bases respectively, with 12 bases between them. Germline CDR1 and CDR2: SGHAT and FQDESV (reference sequence). CDR3 size: 14 residues. The chain's CDR3 is CASSLGSKGEKLFF. Written as DNA, the CDR3 is TGTGCCAGCAGCTTGGGGTCGAAGGGTGAAAAACTGTTTTTT.

The chain uses TRBV9 and TRBJ2-3; 8 bases are a match to TRBD2. This CDR3 is 13 amino acids long. Trimming at V came to 3 bases and at J to 7 bases, leaving 4 bases not matched to a gene. CDR1 is SGDLS, CDR2 YYNGEE, per germline. The CDR3 spells CASSDRLANTQYF. CDR3 DNA: TGTGCCAGCAGCGACCGACTAGCGAATACGCAGTATTTT.

This clonotype has at least ten counts. An end of the junction differs from the germline gene, which may be a read error. V usage is TRBV18 and J usage is TRBJ2-7; D unclear. Germline CDR1 is KGHSH and CDR2 is LQKENI. The CDR3 is 14 amino acids. The CDR3 DNA reads TGTGCCAGCTCCCCACGCCAGCGATACTACGAGCAGTACTTC. It translates to CASSPRQRYYEQYF.

This clonotype was observed many times. The chain has TRBV6-2 or TRBV6-3 and TRBJ1-2, with TRBD1 matching 7 bases. CDR1 is MNHEY and CDR2 is SVGEGT in the germline V gene. The length of the CDR3 is 13 residues. Germline trimming cut 4 bases from V and 8 bases from J; bases unmatched to any gene: 7. CDR3 in DNA: TGTGCCAGCAGTTGGGACAGCTCCTGGGGCTACACCTTC. Protein sequence: CASSWDSSWGYTF.

This clonotype was picked up many times. The chain joins TRBV15 to TRBJ2-7; unclear D gene. Germline lookup yields CDR1 LNHNV and CDR2 YYDKDF (reference sequence). This CDR3 contains 13 residues. The V and J ends lost 3 bases and 5 bases respectively, with 11 bases between them. CDR3 in amino acids: CATSRPGTHEQYF. DNA for the CDR3: TGTGCCACCAGCAGGCCGGGTACCCACGAGCAGTACTTC. Full variable domain (missing parts from reference TRBV15 and TRBJ2-7): DAMVIQNPRYQVTQFGKPVTLSCSQTLNHNVMYWYQQKSSQAPKLLFHYYDKDFNNEADTPDNFQSRRPNTSFCFLDIRSPGLGDTAMYLCATSRPGTHEQYFGPGTRLTVT.

This clonotype appeared many times. CDR3 amino acids: CASTAPGWTGKYGQYF. CDR3 bases: TGTGCCAGCACGGCTCCCGGTTGGACAGGGAAATATGGGCAGTACTTC. The chain couples TRBV28 to TRBJ2-7; 8 bases are a match to TRBD1. CDR1 is MDHEN, CDR2 SYDVKM, per germline. V gave up 7 bases and J gave up 9 bases; unmatched junction bases: 20. This CDR3 is 16 amino acids long.

The V and J genes are TRBV6-1 and TRBJ2-3; 15 nucleotides align to TRBD2. With 5 bases clipped from V and 3 bases from J, the junction kept 9 bases outside the gene matches. The CDR3 length is 18 residues. CDR1 MNHNS and CDR2 SASEGT come from the germline V gene. CDR3 in DNA: TGTGCCAGCAGTCCCCGGACTAGCGGGGGGGGAGGTACAGATACGCAGTATTTT. Translating it yields CASSPRTSGGGGTDTQYF.

This clonotype was counted ten times or more. The chain combines TRBV27 with TRBJ2-3, with 10 bases that match TRBD2. Unmatched junction bases numbered 4, after V lost 2 bases and J lost 5 bases. CDR3 length equals 15 residues. The germline CDR1 and CDR2 sequences are MNHEY and SMNVEV (reference sequence). CDR3 nucleotide sequence: TGTGCCAGCAGTTTAATAGCGGGAGGTCTAGATACGCAGTATTTT. This translates into CASSLIAGGLDTQYF.

The V call is TRBV4-3, the J call TRBJ2-3; TRBD2 might be the D (6 bases). This CDR3 comprises 14 residues. Germline V lookup: CDR1 LGHNA, CDR2 YSLEER. Trimming took off 3 bases at V and 6 bases at J, with 13 bases between the two ends. The CDR3 region is CASSQERARDTQYF. DNA for the CDR3: TGCGCCAGCAGCCAGGAGCGGGCCAGGGATACGCAGTATTTT.

The table lists this clonotype with many counts. The chain recombines TRBV7-6 with TRBJ2-3; TRBD1 matches at 11 bases. Germline lookup yields CDR1 SGHVS and CDR2 FNYEAQ. Losses at the gene ends were 5 bases for V and 1 base for J; bases not matched to a gene: 2. The CDR3 has 15 amino acids. In nucleotides, the CDR3 is TGTGCCAGCAGCGCGGGACAGGGGGGCACAGATACGCAGTATTTT. As protein: CASSAGQGGTDTQYF.

About this clonotype: A read error is possible here, since a much larger clone lies one base away. The genes are TRBV28 and TRBJ2-7; 10 bases align to TRBD1. The CDR3 runs to 14 residues. Germline lookup yields CDR1 MDHEN and CDR2 SYDVKM. Written as DNA, the CDR3 is TGTGCCACCAGTTCCGGGACAGGGGCTTACGAGCAGTACTTC. This encodes CATSSGTGAYEQYF.

This clonotype was observed many times. The J gene is TRBJ2-5, the V gene TRBV20-1; D is ambiguous. CDR3 length: 11 amino acids. With 3 bases removed from V and 5 bases from J, the gap between germline ends came to 7 bases. Germline CDR1 is DFQATT and CDR2 is SNEGSKA (reference sequence). CDR3: CSASSHETQYF. The CDR3 nucleotides are TGCAGTGCTAGTTCTCATGAGACCCAGTACTTC.

This clonotype appeared a few times. The genes are TRBV29-1 and TRBJ1-4, with D unclear. The CDR3 has 16 amino acids. In germline, CDR1 is SQVTM, CDR2 ANQGSEA. Deletions cut 1 base from V and 0 bases from J, with 12 bases between. CDR3 sequence reads: CSVEVGSYPTNEKLFF. The CDR3 DNA reads as TGCAGCGTTGAAGTTGGCAGCTACCCAACTAATGAAAAACTGTTTTTT. Full variable domain (outside the CDR3, taken from reference TRBV29-1 and TRBJ1-4): SAVISQKPSRDICQRGTSLTIQCQVDSQVTMMFWYRQQPGQSLTLIATANQGSEATYESGFVIDKFPISRPNLTFSTLTVSNMSPEDSSIYLCSVEVGSYPTNEKLFFGSGTQLSVL.

On this clonotype itself: A read error may be the cause here, since a much bigger clone is one base away. The CDR3 bases are TGTGCCAGCAGCTTGGTGGGACAGAGCTCCCACGAGCAGTACTTC. Its translation: CASSLVGQSSHEQYF. This rearrangement joins TRBV5-5 to TRBJ2-7; 7 nucleotides match TRBD1. Per the germline V gene, CDR1 is SGHKS and CDR2 is YYEKEE (reference sequence). The CDR3 is made up of 15 amino acids.

The chain has TRBV19 and TRBJ1-1; D unclear. This CDR3 contains 13 residues. The V gene's germline CDR1 is LNHDA and CDR2 SQIVND (reference sequence). Trimming took off 7 bases at V and 0 bases at J, with 9 bases between the two ends. DNA for the CDR3: TGTGCCAGTACCGGTAATCTGAACACTGAAGCTTTCTTT. The encoded protein is CASTGNLNTEAFF.

The gene calls are TRBV20-1 and TRBJ2-1; 7 bases fit TRBD2. Per the germline V gene, CDR1 is DFQATT and CDR2 is SNEGSKA (reference sequence). V dropped 2 bases and J dropped 7; count of bases not matched to a gene: 17. CDR3 length: 17 amino acids. The CDR3 protein is CSARPPGTGRARNEQFF. CDR3 in DNA: TGCAGTGCTAGACCACCGGGTACGGGGAGGGCCCGTAATGAGCAGTTCTTC.

The chain employs TRBV5-1 and TRBJ2-1, with TRBD2 matching over 10 bases. The CDR3 is made up of 19 amino acids. Germline CDR1 reads SGHRS; CDR2 reads YFSETQ. V shed 1 base, J shed 6 bases, and the junction held 16 bases outside the gene matches. Here the CDR3 reads CASSLNPGASGGMGNEQFF. CDR3 sequence (DNA): TGCGCCAGCAGCTTGAACCCGGGCGCTAGCGGGGGAATGGGCAATGAGCAGTTCTTC.